This record concerns one TCR beta chain sequence. There is no known antigen for this receptor. Qualities for individual bases were not recorded, and no much larger clone is one base off. The CDR3 starts with the cysteine, ends with the phenylalanine, and has 15 residues. The read is trimmed to its CDR3 DNA, 45 bases read in frame from base 1. The V end gives up 2 bases and the J end 7 bases, leaving 9 bases in the junction not matched to a gene. CDR1 and CDR2, looked up from the germline V gene (reference sequence), are LNHNV and YYDKDF. The method was PCR. Sequencing was performed on an Illumina HiSeq 2500. To reduce PCR and sequencing biases, unique molecular identifiers were incorporated into the TCR beta cDNA libraries. Roughly 500,000 cDNA molecules were obtained for every 1 to 10 million input T cells, so each molecule roughly corresponded to one T cell. The same protocol used for the earlier healthy control dataset was applied to prepare and sequence the patient libraries. Samples belonging to the same batch were prepared together, multiplexed and sequenced on a shared HiSeq lane. On the study's bioinformatics: MIGEC handled the raw barcoded reads, throwing out single-read molecular identifier groups before consensus assembly and CDR3 extraction. Clonotype tables were post-analysed with VDJtools, and diversity was normalized by down-sampling all datasets to the smallest sample size. In repertoire overlap clustering, CDR3 amino acid sequences, but not nucleotide sequences, were matched to correct batch-related cross-sample contamination. TCRdb reanalyzed the raw reads on its own, using fastp at Q25 for trimming and MiXCR for clone calling, and kept in-frame beta chains. Merged by CDR3 protein, the rows form single entries marked with the most common genes and DNA. It is TCRdb's table, rather than the study itself, that gives the V and J calls and clone size. This sample holds more than 450,000 distinct CDR3 sequences; about 40% were observed only once. About 1.8% of the sample is taken by the ten largest.

The source of the sample is a study of post-analysis software for immune sequencing data (dated by TCRdb to 2015 to 2017). Some background on the complete study: Disease courses on record covered relapsing-remitting, secondary progressive and progressive-relapsing multiple sclerosis, though some patients had no subtype annotation. A subset of samples was prepared in parallel using single-end sample barcoding, then pooled and co-amplified after Illumina adapter ligation. The multiple sclerosis patient repertoires were compared with about a dozen previously published healthy control repertoires from donors aged roughly 6 to 27 years. Broad study findings and their caveats: Patients showed significantly higher frequencies than controls for about five TRBV segments, among them TRBV5-6, TRBV5-1 and TRBV20-1. Multiple sclerosis patients had significantly lower normalized Chao1 diversity than controls, a result that suggests substantial peripheral T-cell clonal expansion. Direct clustering with F measure showed strong co-clustering of samples prepared in the same batch, prompting a batch-effect correction. The multiple sclerosis patient group was slightly younger than the control group.

To demonstrate the VDJtools post-analysis software, the study profiled TCR beta repertoires from the peripheral blood of 13 young patients with multiple sclerosis. Multiple sclerosis patients were children and adolescents aged about 6 to 17 years. Sequenced input: blood. The receptor was derived from a girl under 18 with multiple sclerosis. The receptor chain draws on TRBV15 and TRBJ1-1; the central 8 bases match TRBD1. CDR3 region: CATSRREDRAGEAFF. The DNA reads TGTGCCACCAGCAGACGGGAGGACAGGGCCGGTGAAGCTTTCTTT.